A selection of T cell receptor beta chains follows, all from one sample in a study of post-analysis software for immune sequencing data. TCRdb analysed the PCR reads with MiXCR anew, one entry per CDR3 protein. The data contain 550,000 to 700,000 distinct CDR3 sequences, around 47% of them singletons. The sequenced sample consisted of blood. The receptors stem from a girl aged 10 to 17 with multiple sclerosis. Each CDR3 is given with its conserved first and last residue. Each record gives: CDR3 DNA, CDR3 protein, clone size, CDR3 length, J gene, V gene, D gene. A D gene is named only where the DNA matches it firmly. A clone size is listed for some rows: how often the clone was seen (once, few, many), or a class if it is expanded.

CDR3nt: TGTGCCAGCAGCTTCCGCCCGGGACACCAGAGGACTGAAGCTTTCTTT
CDR3aa: CASSFRPGHQRTEAFF
abundance: .
len: 16
j_gene: TRBJ1-1
v_gene: TRBV5-4
d_gene: .

CDR3nt: TGTGCCAGCAGAGTCAGGGTGGATTCACCCCTCCACTTT
CDR3aa: CASRVRVDSPLHF
abundance: few
len: 13
j_gene: TRBJ1-6
v_gene: TRBV7-2
d_gene: .

CDR3nt: TGTGCCTGGAGCCCGGGGACAGGCTCCTACGAGCAGTACTTC
CDR3aa: CAWSPGTGSYEQYF
abundance: .
len: 14
j_gene: TRBJ2-7
v_gene: TRBV30
d_gene: TRBD1

CDR3nt: TGTGCCAGCAGCCAAGATCATGGAATTACGCAGTATTTT
CDR3aa: CASSQDHGITQYF
abundance: .
len: 13
j_gene: TRBJ2-3
v_gene: TRBV14
d_gene: .

CDR3nt: TGTGCCAGTAGTACTGGGGTGGAGCAGTTCTTC
CDR3aa: CASSTGVEQFF
abundance: few
len: 11
j_gene: TRBJ2-1
v_gene: TRBV19
d_gene: .

CDR3nt: TGCAGTGCTAGCCGCCGGGGGGTACAGGAGACCCAGTACTTC
CDR3aa: CSASRRGVQETQYF
abundance: .
len: 14
j_gene: TRBJ2-5
v_gene: TRBV20-1
d_gene: TRBD2

CDR3nt: TGTGCCATCGGGACTAGCGGGATGGCGGCGCAGTATTTT
CDR3aa: CAIGTSGMAAQYF
abundance: .
len: 13
j_gene: TRBJ2-3
v_gene: TRBV12-3/TRBV12-4
d_gene: TRBD2

CDR3nt: TGTGCCAGCAGTTTTGTGGGGGAGGAGGGGCAGTACTTC
CDR3aa: CASSFVGEEGQYF
abundance: .
len: 13
j_gene: TRBJ2-5
v_gene: TRBV12-3/TRBV12-4
d_gene: .

CDR3nt: TGTGCCAGCAGCTTCATAATTGGGACTAGCGGGAGCGATGAGCAGTTCTTC
CDR3aa: CASSFIIGTSGSDEQFF
abundance: few
len: 17
j_gene: TRBJ2-1
v_gene: TRBV11-3
d_gene: TRBD2

CDR3nt: TGTGCCAGCAGTTTCGCCAGCGGGGGGAGGGGGACCCAGTACTTC
CDR3aa: CASSFASGGRGTQYF
abundance: .
len: 15
j_gene: TRBJ2-5
v_gene: TRBV12-3/TRBV12-4
d_gene: TRBD2